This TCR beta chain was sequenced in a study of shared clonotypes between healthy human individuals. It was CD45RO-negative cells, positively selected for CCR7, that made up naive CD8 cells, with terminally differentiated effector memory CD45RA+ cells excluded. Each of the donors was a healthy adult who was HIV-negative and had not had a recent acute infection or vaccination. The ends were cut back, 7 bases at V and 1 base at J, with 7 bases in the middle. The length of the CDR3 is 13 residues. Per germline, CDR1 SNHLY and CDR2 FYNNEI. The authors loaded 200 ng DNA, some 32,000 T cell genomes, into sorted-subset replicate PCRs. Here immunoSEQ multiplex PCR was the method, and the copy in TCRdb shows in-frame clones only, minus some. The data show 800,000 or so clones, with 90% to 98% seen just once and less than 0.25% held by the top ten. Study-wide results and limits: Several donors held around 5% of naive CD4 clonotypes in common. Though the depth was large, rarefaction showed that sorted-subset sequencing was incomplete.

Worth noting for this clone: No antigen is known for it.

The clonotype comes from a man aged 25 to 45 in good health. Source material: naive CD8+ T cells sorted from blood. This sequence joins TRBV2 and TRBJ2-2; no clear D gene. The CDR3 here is CASMPRNTGELFF. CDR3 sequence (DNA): TGTGCCAGCATGCCCAGGAACACCGGGGAGCTGTTTTTT.